Sequencing of this T cell receptor beta chain was carried out in a study of immune characterization of retroperitoneal liposarcoma. By its share, this clonotype is medium-sized (0.01 to 0.1%). MiXCR, run by TCRdb on the PCR reads, gives a single entry per CDR3 protein. This table holds about 10,000 distinct CDR3 sequences, less than 30% found once. The CDR3 spans 14 residues. V was clipped by 7 bases and J by 13 bases, with 23 bases between them. The chain has TRBV12-3 or TRBV12-4 and TRBJ2-1; the D gene is possibly TRBD1 (6 bases). The receptor was isolated from a male donor with retroperitoneal liposarcoma. The sample taken for sequencing was tumor tissue. The CDR3 DNA follows: TGTGCCAGCATAGGGGGACCAAACCAAGAGACCCAGTTCTTC. Amino acid sequence: CASIGGPNQETQFF.